Below, 27 T cell receptor beta chains from the same sample are listed, as sequenced in a study of cytomegalovirus exposure and HLA in healthy donors. 60 Vbeta and 13 Jbeta primers were used in PCR. Using immunoSEQ multiplex PCR, the repertoire was profiled, and TCRdb retains in-frame clones only, with some absent. Seen here are around 95,000 clones, about four fifths observed once, and the top ten hold roughly 3.4%. Sequenced sample: PBMCs. Receptor source: a man under 40 in good health and CMV-seropositive.

This clone was counted once. This rearrangement joins TRBV5-6 to TRBJ1-5; 8 nucleotides agree with TRBD1. J gave up 4 bases and V 4 bases, and 7 bases lay outside the gene matches. Germline CDR1 SGHDT, CDR2 YYEEEE. The CDR3 is 15 residues long. The CDR3 region is CASSPWTGINQPQHF. CDR3 in DNA: TGTGCCAGCAGCCCCTGGACAGGGATTAATCAGCCCCAGCATTTT. Full variable domain (rest looked up from reference TRBV5-6 and TRBJ1-5): DAGVTQSPTHLIKTRGQQVTLRCSPKSGHDTVSWYQQALGQGPQFIFQYYEEEERQRGNFPDRFSGHQFPNYSSELNVNALLLGDSALYLCASSPWTGINQPQHFGDGTRLSIL.

Only one count was recorded for this clone. This chain links TRBV5-1 with TRBJ2-3; TRBD2 is a possible D gene (6 bases). The CDR3 has 13 amino acids. V gave up 4 bases and J gave up 2 bases, with 8 bases separating them. CDR1 and CDR2 from the germline V gene are SGHRS and YFSETQ. For the CDR3, the DNA is TGCGCCAGCAGCCGGGACTTCACAGATACGCAGTATTTT. Encoded protein: CASSRDFTDTQYF.

The chain employs TRBV6-6 and TRBJ2-7, with 7 bases lining up with TRBD1. The CDR3 runs to 14 residues. Trimming cost V 6 bases and J 2 bases; bases outside gene matches: 7. Looked up from germline, CDR1 is MNHNY and CDR2 is SVGAGI (reference sequence). CDR3 sequence reads: CASRQGSTAYEQYF. The DNA for the CDR3 is TGTGCCAGCAGACAGGGGTCTACGGCCTACGAGCAGTACTTC.

On this clone: The DNA is omitted, as the CDR3 cannot be located on it reliably, and the CDR3 follows TCRdb's listing. The V gene is TRBV7-8, the J gene TRBJ2-1; the table's D call of TRBD1 was not tested on the DNA. The CDR3 has 15 amino acids, counting both end residues. CDR1 is SGHVS and CDR2 is FQNEAQ in the germline V gene. The CDR3 sequence: CASSQGTDFGNEQFF.

V usage is TRBV29-1 and J usage is TRBJ2-7, with TRBD1 matching 10 bases. J was trimmed by 2 bases and V by 5 bases; bases with no gene match: 6. The V gene's germline CDR1 is SQVTM and CDR2 ANQGSEA. This CDR3 comprises 14 residues. The CDR3 reads CSVSGTGVAYEQYF. The DNA of the CDR3 is TGCAGCGTTTCGGGGACAGGGGTCGCCTACGAGCAGTACTTC.

This chain connects TRBV6-1 to TRBJ1-1, with D possibly being TRBD1 (5 bases). V was cut by 3 bases and J by 0 bases, with 14 bases left in between. Germline CDR1 reads MNHNS; CDR2 reads SASEGT. The CDR3 loop spans 16 amino acids. CDR3 nucleotides: TGTGCCAGCAGTGAGGGGCAGAGTCTTATGAACACTGAAGCTTTCTTT. This sequence encodes CASSEGQSLMNTEAFF.

The rearrangement joins TRBV5-1 to TRBJ2-1; 9 nucleotides match TRBD1. This CDR3 has 15 amino acids. Germline V gene data show CDR1 as SGHRS and CDR2 as YFSETQ. Trimming at V came to 4 bases and at J to 3 bases, leaving 5 bases not matched to a gene. The CDR3 DNA sequence: TGCGCCAGCAGCAAACAGGGGGCCGACTACAATGAGCAGTTCTTC. This encodes CASSKQGADYNEQFF.

The V gene is TRBV7-9, the J gene TRBJ2-1, with D maybe TRBD1 (6 bases). This CDR3 has 14 amino acids. The germline V gene has CDR1 SEHNR and CDR2 FQNEAQ (reference sequence). V lost 0 bases and J 12 bases, leaving 15 bases between the germline ends. CDR3: CASSLAFRGRGQFF. CDR3 nucleotides: TGTGCCAGCAGCTTAGCGTTTCGGGGCAGGGGGCAGTTCTTC.

The chain carries TRBV28 and TRBJ2-1; a possible D gene is TRBD2 (6 bases). The CDR3 has 15 amino acids. Per germline, CDR1 MDHEN and CDR2 SYDVKM. V lost 6 bases to trimming and J lost 1 base, with 13 bases between them. The CDR3 nucleotides are TGTGCCAGCAGCTCCTATAGCGGATCCTACAATGAGCAGTTCTTC. Its translation: CASSSYSGSYNEQFF.

The CDR3 reads CASSLEASGRYNEQFF. The DNA of the CDR3 is TGCGCCAGCAGCTTGGAGGCTAGCGGGAGATACAATGAGCAGTTCTTC. The V gene is TRBV5-1, the J gene TRBJ2-1, with TRBD2 matching over 10 bases. Germline CDR1 is SGHRS and CDR2 is YFSETQ. CDR3 length: 16 residues. The J segment lost 4 bases and the V segment lost 0 bases, leaving 4 bases of the junction unmatched.

The rearrangement joins TRBV19 to TRBJ2-7; perhaps TRBD1 as D (5 bases). The V gene lost 10 bases and the J gene lost 4 bases, with 17 bases spanning the gap. Germline CDR1 is LNHDA and CDR2 is SQIVND (reference sequence). The CDR3 is 13 residues long. The CDR3 sequence is CATKGSSEYEQYF. The CDR3 DNA reads as TGTGCCACCAAGGGGTCATCAGAGTACGAGCAGTACTTC. Combining the CDR3 with reference TRBV19 and TRBJ2-7 gives the whole variable domain DGGITQSPKYLFRKEGQNVTLSCEQNLNHDAMYWYRQDPGQGLRLIYYSQIVNDFQKGDIAEGYSVSREKKESFPLTVTSAQKNPTAFYLCATKGSSEYEQYFGPGTRLTVT.

In the case of this clone: Different DNA sequences within this sample yield the same CDR3. The V and J genes are TRBV19 and TRBJ1-5; D might be TRBD1 (5 bases). The V end lost 7 bases, the J end lost 7 bases, and 17 bases lay between the germline ends. Looked up from germline, CDR1 is LNHDA and CDR2 is SQIVND (reference sequence). The CDR3 sequence is 14 residues long. In nucleotides, the CDR3 is TGTGCCAGTAAGGTGGAGGGAGCAGGGCAGCCCCAGCATTTT. Amino acids: CASKVEGAGQPQHF.

In nucleotides, the CDR3 is TGTGCCAGCACCCCTAACCAAGAGACCCAGTACTTC. As protein: CASTPNQETQYF. V usage is TRBV28 and J usage is TRBJ2-5; D gene unclear. Germline V lookup: CDR1 MDHEN, CDR2 SYDVKM. The V end was cut by 7 bases, the J end by 0 bases, with 6 bases between. This CDR3 comprises 12 residues.

This chain connects TRBV28 to TRBJ1-4, with D uncertain. Germline loops: CDR1 MDHEN, CDR2 SYDVKM. Between the trimmed V and J ends, which lost 2 bases and 10 bases, there was a span of 8 bases. There are 12 residues in the CDR3. The CDR3 region is CASSLNTGKLFF. The CDR3 DNA is TGTGCCAGCAGTTTAAATACCGGAAAACTGTTTTTT.

The V call is TRBV5-1, the J call TRBJ2-7, with D perhaps TRBD2 (5 bases). The germline gives CDR1 SGHRS, CDR2 YFSETQ. The length of the CDR3 is 15 residues. V lost 4 bases and J lost 0, with 14 bases in between. The CDR3 loop reads CASSTTLGSSYEQYF. The CDR3 bases are TGCGCCAGCAGCACGACTCTTGGGAGCTCCTACGAGCAGTACTTC.

The chain joins TRBV9 to TRBJ1-6; D perhaps matches TRBD1 (6 bases). This CDR3 has 15 residues. Germline V gene sequence: CDR1 SGDLS, CDR2 YYNGEE. Between the trimmed V and J ends, which lost 3 bases and 9 bases, there was a span of 16 bases. The CDR3 spells CASSGGGGAASPLHF. The CDR3 DNA follows: TGTGCCAGCAGCGGGGGAGGGGGGGCGGCTTCACCCCTCCACTTT.

The chain joins TRBV5-1 to TRBJ2-7; no reliable D call. The CDR3 consists of 12 residues. Trimming left V 4 bases short and J 2 bases short, with 7 bases between. Looked up from germline, CDR1 is SGHRS and CDR2 is YFSETQ. The CDR3 region has the DNA TGCGCCAGCAGCATAGACACCTACGAGCAGTACTTC. Its translation: CASSIDTYEQYF.

The rearrangement joins TRBV6-5 to TRBJ2-3; 7 nucleotides align to TRBD2. V dropped 7 bases and J dropped 2; count of bases not matched to a gene: 9. The CDR3 contains 15 residues. Germline V lookup: CDR1 MNHEY, CDR2 SVGAGI. CDR3: CASKDSGSPTDTQYF. The DNA of the CDR3 is TGTGCCAGCAAGGATAGCGGGTCTCCCACAGATACGCAGTATTTT.

This chain connects TRBV9 to TRBJ2-2, with unresolved D. Trimming removed 4 bases at V and 0 bases at J, with 4 bases between. Germline CDR1 and CDR2: SGDLS and YYNGEE. There are 13 residues in the CDR3. The DNA of the CDR3 is TGTGCCAGCAGCCTTACGAACACCGGGGAGCTGTTTTTT. Protein: CASSLTNTGELFF. The whole variable domain, remainder taken from reference TRBV9 and TRBJ2-2, is DSGVTQTPKHLITATGQRVTLRCSPRSGDLSVYWYQQSLDQGLQFLIQYYNGEERAKGNILERFSAQQFPDLHSELNLSSLELGDSALYFCASSLTNTGELFFGEGSRLTVL.

This chain connects TRBV10-2 to TRBJ1-5; D gene ambiguous. The CDR3 contains 14 residues. Germline CDR1 is WSHSY and CDR2 is SAAADI. Trimming cost V 7 bases and J 0 bases, with 10 bases left between them. DNA for the CDR3: TGCGCCAGCACCGTGGGAGATAGCAATCAGCCCCAGCATTTT. It translates to CASTVGDSNQPQHF.

The chain couples TRBV14 to TRBJ1-5; 7 bases align to TRBD1. The CDR3 has 15 residues. J was trimmed by 6 bases and V by 1 base; bases with no gene match: 6. Looked up from germline, CDR1 is SGHDN and CDR2 is FVKESK. The CDR3 DNA is TGTGCCAGCAGCCAAGGAGGGGGCAACGGTCAGCCCCAGCATTTT. It yields the protein CASSQGGGNGQPQHF.

This rearrangement joins TRBV18 to TRBJ2-2; D unclear. CDR3 length: 16 amino acids. Germline CDR1 KGHSH, CDR2 LQKENI. V was pared by 5 bases and J by 4 bases, with 17 bases between. The CDR3 region has the DNA TGTGCCAGCTCAAACAGAGCCCCTTGGGTCACCGGGGAGCTGTTTTTT. Translation: CASSNRAPWVTGELFF. Full variable domain (missing parts from reference TRBV18 and TRBJ2-2): NAGVMQNPRHLVRRRGQEARLRCSPMKGHSHVYWYRQLPEEGLKFMVYLQKENIIDESGMPKERFSAEFPKEGPSILRIQQVVRGDSAAYFCASSNRAPWVTGELFFGEGSRLTVL.

This clone was seen only once. The chain carries TRBV10-3 and TRBJ1-3; D is perhaps TRBD1 (6 bases). The CDR3 is 14 amino acids. The germline V and J ends were trimmed by 6 bases and 4 bases, with 13 bases remaining between them. In germline, CDR1 is ENHRY, CDR2 SYGVKD. The CDR3 DNA reads as TGTGCCATCAGAACCGCGGACAGCGGAAACACCATATATTTT. Its translation: CAIRTADSGNTIYF.

Here the CDR3 reads CAWTRGDRLGTEAFF. CDR3 nucleotides: TGTGCCTGGACTCGCGGGGACAGGTTAGGCACTGAAGCTTTCTTT. The genes are TRBV30 and TRBJ1-1; 8 positions match TRBD1. CDR1 is GTSNPN, CDR2 SVGIG, per germline (reference sequence). The CDR3 has 15 residues. J lost 4 bases, V lost 4 bases, and 11 bases had no gene match.

This clone was seen a few times. The chain combines TRBV6-6 with TRBJ1-5, with D perhaps matching TRBD1 (6 bases). This CDR3 contains 14 residues. Germline V gene lookup returns CDR1 MNHNY and CDR2 SVGAGI (reference sequence). Between the trimmed V and J ends, which lost 5 bases and 2 bases, there was a span of 10 bases. Here the CDR3 DNA reads TGTGCCAGCAGTCAGGGGCTGGGCAATCAGCCCCAGCATTTT. Its translation: CASSQGLGNQPQHF.

The J gene is TRBJ2-7, the V gene TRBV5-4; weak D call: TRBD1 (6 bases). CDR1 and CDR2 (germline): SGHNT, YYREEE (reference sequence). The V end was cut by 1 base, the J end by 3 bases, with 11 bases between. This CDR3 is 14 amino acids long. The CDR3 sequence is CASSLQGLGYEQYF. For the CDR3, the DNA is TGTGCCAGCAGCTTGCAGGGGCTCGGCTACGAGCAGTACTTC.

This clone was seen once. The chain employs TRBV5-1 and TRBJ1-5; possibly TRBD1 for D (5 bases). This CDR3 has 15 residues. Trimming removed 0 bases at V and 0 bases at J, with 7 bases between. Looked up from germline, CDR1 is SGHRS and CDR2 is YFSETQ. The CDR3 reads CASSLGDSSNQPQHF. DNA of the CDR3: TGCGCCAGCAGCTTGGGCGACAGTAGCAATCAGCCCCAGCATTTT.